Sequencing of this T cell receptor (beta chain) was carried out in a study of OX40 agonist ivuxolimab in advanced cancers. Across the study: Three patients showed partial responses: one hepatocellular carcinoma and two cutaneous melanoma cases.

The protocol was immunoSEQ multiplex PCR, while the TCRdb copy is restricted to in-frame clones and leaves out a portion. The repertoire consists of about 60,000 clones, with 88% occurring once and the leading ten covering more than 6.5%. The study's findings and limits: The CD4+ and CD8+ T cells in the blood had expanded clonally by week 6 at 0.1 to 3.0 mg/kg. Expanded clones tended on average to be more numerous among CD8+ T cells than CD4+.

The CDR3 has 16 residues. V lost 6 bases and J lost 2, with 19 bases in between. The V gene's germline CDR1 is SGDLS and CDR2 YYNGEE. Details on this clone: Antigen unknown.

This clonotype was sampled from an adult with an advanced solid tumor such as melanoma, head and neck, liver or kidney cancer. The chain couples TRBV9 to TRBJ2-3, with D possibly TRBD2 on 7 matching bases. Sequencing used CD4+ or CD8+ T cells sorted from blood, obtained in a trial of the OX40 agonist ivuxolimab. CDR3 loop: CASTPTSRGPTDTQYF. The DNA for the CDR3 is TGTGCCAGCACCCCGACTAGCCGGGGGCCCACAGATACGCAGTATTTT. Complete variable domain (other parts from reference TRBV9 and TRBJ2-3): DSGVTQTPKHLITATGQRVTLRCSPRSGDLSVYWYQQSLDQGLQFLIQYYNGEERAKGNILERFSAQQFPDLHSELNLSSLELGDSALYFCASTPTSRGPTDTQYFGPGTRLTVL.